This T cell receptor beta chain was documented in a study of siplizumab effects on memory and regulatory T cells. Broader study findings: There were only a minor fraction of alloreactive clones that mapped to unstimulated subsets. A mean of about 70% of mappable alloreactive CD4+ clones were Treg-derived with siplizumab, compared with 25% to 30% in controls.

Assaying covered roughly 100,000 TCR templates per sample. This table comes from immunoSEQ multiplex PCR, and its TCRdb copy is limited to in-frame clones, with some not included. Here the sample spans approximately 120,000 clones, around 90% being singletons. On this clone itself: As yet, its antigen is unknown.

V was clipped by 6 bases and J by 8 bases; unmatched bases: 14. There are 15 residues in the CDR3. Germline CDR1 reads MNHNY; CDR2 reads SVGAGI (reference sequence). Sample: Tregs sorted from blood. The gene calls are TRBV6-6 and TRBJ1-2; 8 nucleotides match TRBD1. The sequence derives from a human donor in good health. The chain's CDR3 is CASSPNQGAQRGYTF. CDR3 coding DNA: TGTGCCAGCAGCCCTAACCAGGGGGCTCAGCGAGGCTACACCTTC.